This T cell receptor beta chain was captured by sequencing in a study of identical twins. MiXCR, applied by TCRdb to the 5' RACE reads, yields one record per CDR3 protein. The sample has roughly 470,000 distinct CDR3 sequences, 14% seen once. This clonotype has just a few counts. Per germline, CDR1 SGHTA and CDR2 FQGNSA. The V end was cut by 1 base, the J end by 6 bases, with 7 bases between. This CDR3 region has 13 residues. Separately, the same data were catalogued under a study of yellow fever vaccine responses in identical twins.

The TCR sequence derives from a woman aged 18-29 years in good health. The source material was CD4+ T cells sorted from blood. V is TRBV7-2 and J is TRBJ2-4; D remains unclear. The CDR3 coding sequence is TGTGCCAGCAGCTTAGTCGGGTCAAACATTCAGTACTTC. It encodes CASSLVGSNIQYF. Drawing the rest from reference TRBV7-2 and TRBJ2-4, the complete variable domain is GAGVSQSPSNKVTEKGKDVELRCDPISGHTALYWYRQSLGQGLEFLIYFQGNSAPDKSGLPSDRFSAERTGGSVSTLTIQRTQQEDSAVYLCASSLVGSNIQYFGAGTRLSVL.